This T cell receptor beta chain was captured by sequencing in a study of regulatory T cells in long-lasting Graves disease (dated by TCRdb to 2020 to 2023). Regarding the study in general: Patients with newly diagnosed Graves' disease had been on antithyroid drugs for under 3 months. The study was conducted in China and was registered as a clinical trial. Persistent Graves' disease patients were compared with newly diagnosed Graves' disease patients by peripheral blood TCR sequencing and RNA sequencing. A total of about 33 samples underwent TCR sequencing, from about 13 patients with persistent Graves' disease and 20 or so patients with newly diagnosed Graves' disease.

Counted from cysteine to phenylalanine, this CDR3 has 17 amino acids. Of all the DNA, just the CDR3 is kept, 51 bases in frame from base 1. Taken from the germline V gene, the CDR1 and CDR2 loops are SGHAT and FQNNGV. Unmatched junction bases come to 18, with V trimmed by 5 bases and J by 9 bases. The study at large found these results: Because the primary lesion, thyroid tissue, could not be accessed, the study looked at peripheral blood alone. The authors noted that the small sample size was a limitation that may lower accuracy. Preferential use of TRBV28, TRBJ1-2 and TRBJ2-5 was observed in persistent disease, whereas TRBV20-1 and TRBJ2-1 were favored in newly diagnosed disease. Sequencing and analysis were restricted to the TCR beta chain. Persistent Graves' disease patients showed lower TCR Shannon entropy and fewer highly expanded clones than newly diagnosed patients, suggesting clonal expansion. A larger number of public clonotypes was shared among persistent patients (more than 2,500) than among newly diagnosed patients (about 990).

According to the study, the label for this sample's time point signals: newly diagnosed GD, antithyroid drugs for less than 3 months. RNA was extracted from PBMCs in TRIzol for both TCR sequencing and RNA sequencing. Graves' disease was diagnosed according to American Thyroid Association guidelines. The patients came from an endocrinology department in Xi'an, China. Each patient gave 7 to 9.5 milliliters of peripheral blood, collected in an EDTA anticoagulant tube. Ficoll Paque Plus density gradient separation was used to isolate PBMCs, and no further T cell sorting was performed. RNA quality was checked with an Agilent 2100 Bioanalyzer and agarose gel, and concentration with a NanoDrop 2000. Library method: multiplex PCR. Sequenced on an Illumina HiSeq 4000. To build TCR beta libraries, CDR3 regions were amplified by Arm-PCR using iRepertoire HTBI primers. PCR products were gel purified before sequencing. The study's processing was this. Gene usage analysis of CDR3 amino acid clonotypes relied on the 60 or so TRBV and about 15 TRBJ segments identified across samples. COPE and FqMerger were used to merge the filtered high-quality paired reads into contigs. BLAST was used to align contigs to IMGT TRBV, TRBD and TRBJ reference genes, with CDR3 defined following IMGT. Any clonotype with a frequency above 0.1% was classified as a highly expanded clone. Shannon entropy served as the measure of repertoire diversity, while the Gini coefficient captured V-J evenness. A clonotype found in more than one individual was treated as public. The raw public data were reprocessed by TCRdb itself: fastp quality trimming at Q25, MiXCR clonotype calling, in-frame beta chains only. Each entry is one CDR3 protein sequence, shown with its most common DNA and genes. The V and J calls follow TCRdb's processing rather than the paper's. The sample has some 500,000 distinct CDR3 sequences on record, roughly 14% of them singletons. The ten largest account for 10% of the sample.

This clonotype was recorded many times. Its antigen remains unidentified. The input lacks base qualities; no much larger clone sits a single base away. In addition, the sample was reused for a study of T cells in Graves' hyperthyroidism and ophthalmopathy. Taken from the second paper: Graves' hyperthyroidism was defined as stable when no progression to ophthalmopathy occurred over 18 months of follow-up. The hyperthyroidism patients were between 18 and 65 years old and newly diagnosed, with a disease duration of less than 2 months. The study excluded patients with uncontrolled infections, other autoimmune diseases, pregnancy or lactation. Diagnoses were based on clinical symptoms, serum thyroxine and TRAb, thyroid ultrasound and orbital computed tomography. For the first round of RT-PCR on the TCR CDR3, the HTBI primer set was used together with the Qiagen OneStep RT-PCR kit. Blood samples also contained most of the expanded thyroid clonotypes (frequency above 0.001), which suggests that blood repertoires may reflect thyroid immune responses. In cross-validation, a model built on a 13 V-J signature told ophthalmopathy apart from stable hyperthyroidism with 87.88% sensitivity and 81% to 82% specificity, and in testing the same model reached 80%/75%. In validation, progression to ophthalmopathy was predicted by the model with about 70% sensitivity and 72% to 85% specificity, a median of about 6.4 months before onset. To identify distinguishing TCR V-J signatures, a discovery cohort of about 100 patients was used, comprising fewer than 45 with Graves' ophthalmopathy and under 60 with stable Graves' hyperthyroidism. Whether ophthalmopathy could be predicted prospectively was tested in an independent validation cohort made up of about 18 hyperthyroidism patients plus 17 patients who later progressed to ophthalmopathy. The roughly 99 discovery patients were divided at random into training and test sets in a 7:3 ratio. The study also compared thyroid tissue and blood T-cell repertoires from about six Graves' hyperthyroidism patients. After blood sampling, hyperthyroidism patients were treated with methimazole at a starting dose of 30 mg daily, and ophthalmopathy patients were treated with high-dose intravenous methylprednisolone. A second multiplex PCR round built the libraries, followed by size selection and purification. Sequencing of the libraries was done on an Illumina HiSeq2000 using paired-end 100 bp reads. SOAPnuke was used to process the raw data, throwing out any read that contained adapters or uncalled bases, had a mean Phred below 15, or lacked an exact constant-primer or identifier match. High-quality paired reads were merged with COPE v1.2.5, and unique nucleotide sequences were defined as clonotypes. MiTCR v1.1 was used to align the clonotypes against IMGT TRBV, TRBD and TRBJ reference segments. The analysis was restricted to V-J combinations with a frequency above 0.0001, which together covered 99% to 99.2% of the repertoires. The TCS score was defined as the ratio of F50 (clonal expansion) to E x V (chaos), calculated using BLOSUM62-based TCRdist between CDR3 peptides within each V-J. Welch's t-statistics and random forest reduced fewer than 550 V-J features to 10 to 15, which were used in a naive Bayes classifier (R e1071). No statistical method was used to fix the sample size in advance, and group allocation was not hidden from the investigators. The paper reports TCR Vbeta CDR3 sequencing of over 130 peripheral blood samples: under 45 ophthalmopathy, 70 to 85 hyperthyroidism and about 17 progressor patients.

The chain couples TRBV11-2 to TRBJ2-1, with 8 central nucleotides matching TRBD2. This clonotype originated in a man aged 25-45 years with Graves disease. Donor details come from another sample of the same person, matched by shared clones. The starting material was peripheral blood mononuclear cells (PBMCs), obtained at new diagnosis, from a patient treated with antithyroid drugs. For the CDR3, the sequence is CASSINSGSSYFGEQFF. Here is the DNA: TGTGCCAGCAGCATTAACAGCGGGAGCAGTTATTTCGGTGAGCAGTTCTTC.